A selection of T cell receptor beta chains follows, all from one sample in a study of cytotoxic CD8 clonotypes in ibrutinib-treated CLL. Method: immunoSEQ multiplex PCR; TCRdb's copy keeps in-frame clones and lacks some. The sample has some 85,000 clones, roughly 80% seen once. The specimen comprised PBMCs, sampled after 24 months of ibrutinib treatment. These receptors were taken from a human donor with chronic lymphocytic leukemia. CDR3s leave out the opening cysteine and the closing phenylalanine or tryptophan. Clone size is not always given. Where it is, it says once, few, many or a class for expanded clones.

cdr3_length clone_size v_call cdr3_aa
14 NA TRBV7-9 ASGKDLAGRSYEQY
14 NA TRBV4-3 ASSQDYDWARECYT
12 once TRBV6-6 ASSYKWEFWPQH
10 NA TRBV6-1 ASSESQRSRD
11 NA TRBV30 ACSGTGGKKLF
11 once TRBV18 ASSPGLADTQY
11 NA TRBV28 ASSGLAGWGQF
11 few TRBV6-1 ASITGRSREQY
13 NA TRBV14 ASSQDRGSSYEQY
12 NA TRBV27 ASSLSPSGDTQY
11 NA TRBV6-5 ASSSSSNYGYT
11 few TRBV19 ASSKESTDTQY
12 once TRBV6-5 ASSFSGGTYEQY
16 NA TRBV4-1 ASSVSTSGGTNTGELF
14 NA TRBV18 ASSQDKQGQGEKLF
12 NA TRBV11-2 ASSQRRVQETQY
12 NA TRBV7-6 ASSLAPGSCEQY
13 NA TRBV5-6 ASSSSRVPLGPQH
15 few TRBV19 ASSIGRTVLNTGELF
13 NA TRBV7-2 ASSRRGGGTDTQY
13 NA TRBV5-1 ASSLGTVVGETQY
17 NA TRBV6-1 ASSETGTGSPTLDYEQY
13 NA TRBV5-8 ASSTPGRGYYGYT
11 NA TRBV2 ASSEDRGYGYT
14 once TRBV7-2 ASSLRGLAGSSEQY
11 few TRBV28 ASSSGQIQPQH
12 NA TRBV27 ASSKGQGADTQY
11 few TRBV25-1 ASSAGQGLGYT
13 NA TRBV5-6 ASSSLKPRTDTQY
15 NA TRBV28 ASSLEVSPGYSYEQY
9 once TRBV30 AWSRENIQY
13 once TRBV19 ASSPGTLGSYEQY
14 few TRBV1 TSSAHPGQGSQPQH
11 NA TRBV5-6 ASSLGSPYEQY
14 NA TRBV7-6 ASSLAVAGYTGELF
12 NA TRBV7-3 ASSSQISADTQY
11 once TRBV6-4 ASSIGRADTQY
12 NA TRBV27 ASSFSRSSYEQY
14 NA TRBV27 ASSPTLSAGANVLT
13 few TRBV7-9 ASSTPTGGGYGYT
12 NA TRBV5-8 ASSLGDRGNTIY
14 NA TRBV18 ASSPRPTGANTEAF
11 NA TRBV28 ASSGGHSVAQH
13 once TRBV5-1 ASSPPGTAAYEQY
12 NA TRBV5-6 ASSWDRGSTEAF
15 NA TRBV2 ASRSTRDRGRSYEQY
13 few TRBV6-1 ASSEPGVSNQPQH
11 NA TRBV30 AWSVRASYEQY
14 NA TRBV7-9 ASSPRSGQRVYEQY
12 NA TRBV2 ASATGPSGNTIY